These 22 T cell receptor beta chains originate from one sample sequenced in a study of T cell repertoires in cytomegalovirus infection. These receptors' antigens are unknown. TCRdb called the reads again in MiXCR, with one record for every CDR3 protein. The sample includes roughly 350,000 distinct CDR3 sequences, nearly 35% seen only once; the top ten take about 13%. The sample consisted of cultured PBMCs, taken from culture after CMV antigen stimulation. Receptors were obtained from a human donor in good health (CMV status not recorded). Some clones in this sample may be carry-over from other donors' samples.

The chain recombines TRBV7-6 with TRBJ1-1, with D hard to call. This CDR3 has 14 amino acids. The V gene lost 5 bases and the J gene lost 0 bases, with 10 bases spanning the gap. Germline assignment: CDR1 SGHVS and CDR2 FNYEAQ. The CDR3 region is CASSRDTLNTEAFF. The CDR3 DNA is TGTGCCAGCAGCCGAGATACCCTGAACACTGAAGCTTTCTTT.

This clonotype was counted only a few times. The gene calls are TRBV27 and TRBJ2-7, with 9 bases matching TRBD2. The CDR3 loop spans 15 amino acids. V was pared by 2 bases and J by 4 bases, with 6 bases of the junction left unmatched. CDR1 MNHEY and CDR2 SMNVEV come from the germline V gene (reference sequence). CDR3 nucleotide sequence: TGTGCCAGCAGTTTACGGGCTAGCGGGACGTACGAGCAGTACTTC. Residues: CASSLRASGTYEQYF.

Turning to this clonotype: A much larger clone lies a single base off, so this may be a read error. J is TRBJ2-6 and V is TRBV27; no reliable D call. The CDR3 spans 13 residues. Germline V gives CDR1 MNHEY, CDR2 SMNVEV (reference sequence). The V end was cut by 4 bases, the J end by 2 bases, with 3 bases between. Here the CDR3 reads CASSSTGANVLTF. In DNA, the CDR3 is TGTGCCAGCAGTTCCACTGGGGCCAACGTCCTGACTTTC.

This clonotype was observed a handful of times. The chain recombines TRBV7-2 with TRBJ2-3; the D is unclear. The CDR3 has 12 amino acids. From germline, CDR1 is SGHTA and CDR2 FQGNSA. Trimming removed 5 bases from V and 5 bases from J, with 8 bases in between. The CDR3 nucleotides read TGTGCCAGCAGCGGACCGGGAGATACGCAGTATTTT. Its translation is CASSGPGDTQYF.

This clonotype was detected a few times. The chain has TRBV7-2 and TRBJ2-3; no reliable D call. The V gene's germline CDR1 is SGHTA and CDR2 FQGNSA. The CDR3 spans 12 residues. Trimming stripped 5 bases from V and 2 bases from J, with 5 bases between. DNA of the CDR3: TGTGCCAGCAGCCAATTCACAGATACGCAGTATTTT. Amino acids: CASSQFTDTQYF.

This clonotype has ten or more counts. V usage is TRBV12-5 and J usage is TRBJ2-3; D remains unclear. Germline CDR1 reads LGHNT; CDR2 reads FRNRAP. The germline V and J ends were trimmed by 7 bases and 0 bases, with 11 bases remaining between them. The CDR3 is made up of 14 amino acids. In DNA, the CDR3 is TGTGCTAGTGCCCCGAACCTCAGCACAGATACGCAGTATTTT. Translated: CASAPNLSTDTQYF.

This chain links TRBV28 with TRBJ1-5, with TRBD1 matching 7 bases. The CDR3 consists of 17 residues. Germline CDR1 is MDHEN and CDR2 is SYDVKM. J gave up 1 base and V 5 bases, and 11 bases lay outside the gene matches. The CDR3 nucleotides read TGTGCCAGCAGTCTCGGGACAGCGCCATACAGCAATCAGCCCCAGCATTTT. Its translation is CASSLGTAPYSNQPQHF.

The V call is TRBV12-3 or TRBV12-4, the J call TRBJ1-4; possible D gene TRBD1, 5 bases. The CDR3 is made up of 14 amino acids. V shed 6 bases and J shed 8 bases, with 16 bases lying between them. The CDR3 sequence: CASRTGLILEKLFF. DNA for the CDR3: TGTGCCAGCAGGACGGGGCTCATCCTCGAAAAACTGTTTTTT.

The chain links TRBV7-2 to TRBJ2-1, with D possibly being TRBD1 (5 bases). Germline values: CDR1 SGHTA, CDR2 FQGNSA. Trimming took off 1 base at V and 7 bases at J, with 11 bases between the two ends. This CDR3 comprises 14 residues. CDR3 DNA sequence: TGTGCCAGCAGCTTAGAACAATACAGGAATGAGCAGTTCTTC. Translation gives CASSLEQYRNEQFF. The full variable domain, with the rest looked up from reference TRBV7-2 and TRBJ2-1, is GAGVSQSPSNKVTEKGKDVELRCDPISGHTALYWYRQSLGQGLEFLIYFQGNSAPDKSGLPSDRFSAERTGGSVSTLTIQRTQQEDSAVYLCASSLEQYRNEQFFGPGTRLTVL.

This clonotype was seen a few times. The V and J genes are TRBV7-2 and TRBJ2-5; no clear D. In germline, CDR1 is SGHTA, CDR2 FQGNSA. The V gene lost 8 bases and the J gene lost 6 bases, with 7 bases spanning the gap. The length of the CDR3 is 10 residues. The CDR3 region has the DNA TGTGCCAGCGGTAGGCAGACCCAGTACTTC. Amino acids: CASGRQTQYF.

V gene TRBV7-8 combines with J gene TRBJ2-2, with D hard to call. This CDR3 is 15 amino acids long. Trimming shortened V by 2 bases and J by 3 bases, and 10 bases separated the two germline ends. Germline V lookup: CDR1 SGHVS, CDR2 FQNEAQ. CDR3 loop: CASSLIEAYTGELFF. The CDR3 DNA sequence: TGTGCCAGCAGCTTAATTGAAGCGTACACCGGGGAGCTGTTTTTT.

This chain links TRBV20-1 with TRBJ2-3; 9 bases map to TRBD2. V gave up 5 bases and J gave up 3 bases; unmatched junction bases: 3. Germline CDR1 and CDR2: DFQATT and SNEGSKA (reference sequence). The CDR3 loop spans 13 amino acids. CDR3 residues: CSADSGSTDTQYF. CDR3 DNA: TGCAGTGCTGATAGCGGGAGTACAGATACGCAGTATTTT.

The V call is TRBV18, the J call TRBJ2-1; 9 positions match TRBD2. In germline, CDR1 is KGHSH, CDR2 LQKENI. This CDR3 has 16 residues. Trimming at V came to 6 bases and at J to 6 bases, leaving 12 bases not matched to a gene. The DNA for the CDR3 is TGTGCCAGCTCTCCTCCTAGCGGGGTGTTCGCCAATGAGCAGTTCTTC. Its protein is CASSPPSGVFANEQFF.

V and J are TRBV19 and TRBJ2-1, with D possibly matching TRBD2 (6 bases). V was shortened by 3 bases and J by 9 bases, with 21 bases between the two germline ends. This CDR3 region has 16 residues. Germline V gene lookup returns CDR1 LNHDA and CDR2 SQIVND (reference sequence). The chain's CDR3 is CASSMRLGGWLGEQFF. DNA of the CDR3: TGTGCCAGTAGTATGCGGCTAGGAGGGTGGTTGGGTGAGCAGTTCTTC.

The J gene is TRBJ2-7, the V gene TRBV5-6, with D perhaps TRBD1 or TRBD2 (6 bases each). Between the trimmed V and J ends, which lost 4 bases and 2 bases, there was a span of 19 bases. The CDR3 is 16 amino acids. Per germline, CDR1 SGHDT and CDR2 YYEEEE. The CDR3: CASSNTQGLLPYEQYF. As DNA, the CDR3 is TGTGCCAGCAGCAATACACAGGGACTTTTACCCTACGAGCAGTACTTC.

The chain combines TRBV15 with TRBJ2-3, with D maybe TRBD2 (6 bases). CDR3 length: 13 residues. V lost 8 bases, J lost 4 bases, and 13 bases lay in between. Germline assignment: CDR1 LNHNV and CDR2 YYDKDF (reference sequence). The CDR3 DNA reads TGTGCCACCCTTGTTAGCGGCGCAGATACGCAGTATTTT. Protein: CATLVSGADTQYF.

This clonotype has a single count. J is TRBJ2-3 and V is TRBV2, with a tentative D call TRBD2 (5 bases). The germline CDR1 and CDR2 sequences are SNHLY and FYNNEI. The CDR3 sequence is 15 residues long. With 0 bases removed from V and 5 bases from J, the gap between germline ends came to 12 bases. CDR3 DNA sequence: TGTGCCAGCAGTGAAGCGGGAGACGCCGGAGATACGCAGTATTTT. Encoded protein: CASSEAGDAGDTQYF.

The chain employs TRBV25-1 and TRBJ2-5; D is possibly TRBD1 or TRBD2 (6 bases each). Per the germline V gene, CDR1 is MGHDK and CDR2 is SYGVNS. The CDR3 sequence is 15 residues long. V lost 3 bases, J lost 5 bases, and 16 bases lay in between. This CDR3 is CASSDDRTTTETQYF. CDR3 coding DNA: TGTGCCAGCAGTGACGACAGGACTACTACGGAGACCCAGTACTTC.

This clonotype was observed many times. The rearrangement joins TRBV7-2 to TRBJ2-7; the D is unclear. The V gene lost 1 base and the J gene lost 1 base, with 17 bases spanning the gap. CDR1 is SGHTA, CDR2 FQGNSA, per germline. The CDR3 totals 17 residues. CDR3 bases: TGTGCCAGCAGCTTAGTGGGCGGCGCAGGTCCATCCTACGAGCAGTACTTC. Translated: CASSLVGGAGPSYEQYF.

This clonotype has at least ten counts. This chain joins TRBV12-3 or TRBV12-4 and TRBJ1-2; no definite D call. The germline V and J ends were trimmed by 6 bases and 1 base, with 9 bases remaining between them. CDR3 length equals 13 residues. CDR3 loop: CASSSDFNYGYTF. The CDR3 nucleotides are TGTGCCAGCAGCTCGGACTTTAACTATGGCTACACCTTC.

CDR3 nucleotide sequence: TGTGCCAGCAGACCCGACAGGGCTGGGGCCAACGTCCTGACTTTC. Its translation: CASRPDRAGANVLTF. V and J are TRBV12-3 or TRBV12-4 and TRBJ2-6, with 7 nucleotides matching TRBD1. V shed 6 bases, J shed 2 bases, and the junction held 4 bases outside the gene matches. The CDR3 has 15 amino acids.

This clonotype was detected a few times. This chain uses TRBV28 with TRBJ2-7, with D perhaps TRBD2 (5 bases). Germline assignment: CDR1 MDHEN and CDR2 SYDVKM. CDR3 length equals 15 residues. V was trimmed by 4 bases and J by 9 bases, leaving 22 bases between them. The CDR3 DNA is TGTGCCAGCAGTTCTGGAGGCTCCGCGATCATGAGGCAGTACGTC. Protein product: CASSSGGSAIMRQYV.